The sample holds a few counts of the clone carrying this T cell receptor (beta chain). Its target is unknown. This specimen comes from a study of human T cells and chemical hapten exposure. Overall study: Diphenylcyclopropenone was administered weekly to the scalp of patients throughout the roughly 22-week study. Patch tests applied 0.01% DPC to the upper back and were scored after 6 days. Findings of the study overall: Significantly greater numbers of large CDR3 similarity clusters came from expanded TCRs than from controls.

TCRdb itself ran the RACE reads through MiXCR, one entry per CDR3 protein. This sample has tens of thousands of distinct CDR3 sequences, with 14% found just once. Germline CDR1 and CDR2: DFQATT and SNEGSKA (reference sequence). The CDR3 loop spans 14 amino acids. V lost 0 bases and J 3 bases, leaving 9 bases between the germline ends. Stated time point: pre-sensitization, week 0. Treatment meaning: therapeutic diphenylcyclopropenone sensitization with weekly scalp DPC. Blood sampling preceded each patch test application. This TCR was recovered from a woman between 50 and 59 years old with alopecia areata. Some clones in this sample may be carry-over from other donors' samples. The chain uses TRBV20-1 and TRBJ2-1; no firm D call. The sample was whole blood, taken in connection with sensitization to the hapten diphenylcyclopropenone (DPC). The CDR3 region has the DNA TGCAGTGCTAGAGATCACAGAAACTACAATGAGCAGTTCTTC. Translating gives CSARDHRNYNEQFF.